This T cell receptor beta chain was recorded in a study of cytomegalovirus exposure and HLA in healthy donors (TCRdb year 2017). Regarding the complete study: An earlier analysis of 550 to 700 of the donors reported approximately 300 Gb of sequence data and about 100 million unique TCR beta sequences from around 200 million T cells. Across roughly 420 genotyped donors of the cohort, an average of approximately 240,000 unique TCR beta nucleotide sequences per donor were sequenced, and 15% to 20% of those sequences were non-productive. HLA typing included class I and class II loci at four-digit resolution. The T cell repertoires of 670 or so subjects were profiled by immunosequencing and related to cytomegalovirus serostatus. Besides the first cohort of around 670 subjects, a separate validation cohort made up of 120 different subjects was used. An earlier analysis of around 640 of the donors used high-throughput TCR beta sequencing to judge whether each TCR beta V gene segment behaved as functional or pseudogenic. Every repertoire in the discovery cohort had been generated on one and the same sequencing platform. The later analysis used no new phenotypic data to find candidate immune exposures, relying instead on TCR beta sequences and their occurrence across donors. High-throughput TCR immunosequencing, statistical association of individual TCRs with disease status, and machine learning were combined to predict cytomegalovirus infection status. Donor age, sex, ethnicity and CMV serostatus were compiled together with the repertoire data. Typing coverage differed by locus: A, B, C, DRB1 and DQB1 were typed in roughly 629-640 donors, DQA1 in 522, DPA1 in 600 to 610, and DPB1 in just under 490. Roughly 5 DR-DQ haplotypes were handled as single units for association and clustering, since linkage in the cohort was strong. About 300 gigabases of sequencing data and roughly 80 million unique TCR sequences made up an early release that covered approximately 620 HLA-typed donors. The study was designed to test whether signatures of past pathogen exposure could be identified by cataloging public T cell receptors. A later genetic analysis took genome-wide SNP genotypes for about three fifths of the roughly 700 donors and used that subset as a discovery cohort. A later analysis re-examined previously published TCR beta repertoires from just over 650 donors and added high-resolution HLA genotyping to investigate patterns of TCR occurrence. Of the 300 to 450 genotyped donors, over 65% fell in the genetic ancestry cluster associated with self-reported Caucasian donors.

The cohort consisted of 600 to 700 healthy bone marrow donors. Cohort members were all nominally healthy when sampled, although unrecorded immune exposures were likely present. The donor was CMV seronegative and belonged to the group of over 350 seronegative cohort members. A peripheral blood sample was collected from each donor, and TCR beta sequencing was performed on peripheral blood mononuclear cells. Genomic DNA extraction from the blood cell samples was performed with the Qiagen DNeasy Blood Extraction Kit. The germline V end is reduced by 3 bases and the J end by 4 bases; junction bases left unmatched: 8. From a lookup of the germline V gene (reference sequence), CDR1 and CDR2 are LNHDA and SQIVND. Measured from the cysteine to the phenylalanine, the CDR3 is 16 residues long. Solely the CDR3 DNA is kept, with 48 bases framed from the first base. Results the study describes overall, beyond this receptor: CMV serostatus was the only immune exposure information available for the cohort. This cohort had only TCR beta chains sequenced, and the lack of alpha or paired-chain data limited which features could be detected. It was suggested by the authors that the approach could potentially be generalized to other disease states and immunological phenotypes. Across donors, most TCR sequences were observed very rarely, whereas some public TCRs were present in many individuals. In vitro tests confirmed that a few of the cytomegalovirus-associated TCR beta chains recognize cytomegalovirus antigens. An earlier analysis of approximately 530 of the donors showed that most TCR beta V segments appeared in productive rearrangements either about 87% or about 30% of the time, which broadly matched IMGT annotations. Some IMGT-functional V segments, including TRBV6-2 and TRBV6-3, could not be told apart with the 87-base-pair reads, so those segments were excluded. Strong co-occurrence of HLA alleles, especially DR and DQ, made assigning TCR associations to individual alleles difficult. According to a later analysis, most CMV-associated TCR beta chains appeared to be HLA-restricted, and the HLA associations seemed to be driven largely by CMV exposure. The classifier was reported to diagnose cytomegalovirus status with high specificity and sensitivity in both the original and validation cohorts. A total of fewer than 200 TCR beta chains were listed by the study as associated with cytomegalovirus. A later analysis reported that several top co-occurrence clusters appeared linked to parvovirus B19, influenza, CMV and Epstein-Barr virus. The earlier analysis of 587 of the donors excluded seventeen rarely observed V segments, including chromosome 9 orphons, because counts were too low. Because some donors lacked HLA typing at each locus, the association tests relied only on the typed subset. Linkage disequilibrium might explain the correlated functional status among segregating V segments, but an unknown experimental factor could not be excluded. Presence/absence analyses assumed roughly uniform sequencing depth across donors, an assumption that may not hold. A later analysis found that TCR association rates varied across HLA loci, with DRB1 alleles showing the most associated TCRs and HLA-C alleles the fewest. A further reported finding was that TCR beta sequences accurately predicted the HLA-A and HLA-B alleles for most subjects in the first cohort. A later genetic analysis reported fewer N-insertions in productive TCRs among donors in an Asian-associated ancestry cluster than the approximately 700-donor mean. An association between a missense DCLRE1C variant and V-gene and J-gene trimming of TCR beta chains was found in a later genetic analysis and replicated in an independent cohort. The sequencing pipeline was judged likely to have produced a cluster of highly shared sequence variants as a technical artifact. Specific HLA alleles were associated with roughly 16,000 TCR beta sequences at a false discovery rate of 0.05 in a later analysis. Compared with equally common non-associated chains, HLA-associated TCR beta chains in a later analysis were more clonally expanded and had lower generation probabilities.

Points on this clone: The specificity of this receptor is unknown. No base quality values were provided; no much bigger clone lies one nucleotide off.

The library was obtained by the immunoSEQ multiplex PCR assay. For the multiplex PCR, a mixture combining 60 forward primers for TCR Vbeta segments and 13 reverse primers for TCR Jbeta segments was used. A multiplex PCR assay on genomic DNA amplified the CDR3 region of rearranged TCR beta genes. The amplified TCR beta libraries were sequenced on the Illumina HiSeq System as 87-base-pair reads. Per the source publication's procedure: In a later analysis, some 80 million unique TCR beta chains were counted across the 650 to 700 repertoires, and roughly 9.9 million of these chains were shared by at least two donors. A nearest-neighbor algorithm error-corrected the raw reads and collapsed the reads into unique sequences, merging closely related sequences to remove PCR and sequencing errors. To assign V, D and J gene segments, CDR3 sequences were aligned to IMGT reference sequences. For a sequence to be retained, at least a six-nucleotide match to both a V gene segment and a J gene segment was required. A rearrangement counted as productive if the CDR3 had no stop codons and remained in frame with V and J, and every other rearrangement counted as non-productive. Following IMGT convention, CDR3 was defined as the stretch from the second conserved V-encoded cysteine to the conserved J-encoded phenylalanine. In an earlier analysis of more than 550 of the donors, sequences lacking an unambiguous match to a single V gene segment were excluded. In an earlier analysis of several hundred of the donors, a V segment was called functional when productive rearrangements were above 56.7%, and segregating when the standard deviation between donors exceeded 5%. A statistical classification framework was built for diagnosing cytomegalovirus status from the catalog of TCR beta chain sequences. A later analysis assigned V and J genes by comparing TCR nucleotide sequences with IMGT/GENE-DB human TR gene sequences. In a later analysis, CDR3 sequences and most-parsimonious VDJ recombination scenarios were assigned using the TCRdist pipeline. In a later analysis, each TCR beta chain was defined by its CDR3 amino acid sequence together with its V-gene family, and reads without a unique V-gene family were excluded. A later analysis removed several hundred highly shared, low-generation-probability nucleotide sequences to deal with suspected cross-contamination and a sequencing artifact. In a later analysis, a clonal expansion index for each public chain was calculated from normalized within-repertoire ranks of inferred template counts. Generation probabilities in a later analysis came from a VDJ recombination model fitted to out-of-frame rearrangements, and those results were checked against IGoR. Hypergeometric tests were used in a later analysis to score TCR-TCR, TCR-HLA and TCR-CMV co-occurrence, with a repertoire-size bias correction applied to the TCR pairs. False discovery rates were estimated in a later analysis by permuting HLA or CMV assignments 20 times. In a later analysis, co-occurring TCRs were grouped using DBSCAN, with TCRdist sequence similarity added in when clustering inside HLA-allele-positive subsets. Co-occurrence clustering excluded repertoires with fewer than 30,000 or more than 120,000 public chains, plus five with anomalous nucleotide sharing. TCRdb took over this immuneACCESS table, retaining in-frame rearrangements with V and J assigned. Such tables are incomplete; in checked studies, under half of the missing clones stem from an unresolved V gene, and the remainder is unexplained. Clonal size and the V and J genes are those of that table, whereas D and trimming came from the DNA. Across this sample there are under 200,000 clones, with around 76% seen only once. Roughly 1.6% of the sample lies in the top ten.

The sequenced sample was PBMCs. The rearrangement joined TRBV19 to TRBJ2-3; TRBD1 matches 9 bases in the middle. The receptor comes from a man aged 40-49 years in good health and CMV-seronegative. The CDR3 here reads CASSIGTGSGSDTQYF. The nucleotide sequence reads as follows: TGTGCCAGTAGTATTGGGACAGGGTCGGGTTCAGATACGCAGTATTTT. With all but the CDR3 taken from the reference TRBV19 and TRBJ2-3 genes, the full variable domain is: DGGITQSPKYLFRKEGQNVTLSCEQNLNHDAMYWYRQDPGQGLRLIYYSQIVNDFQKGDIAEGYSVSREKKESFPLTVTSAQKNPTAFYLCASSIGTGSGSDTQYFGPGTRLTVL.